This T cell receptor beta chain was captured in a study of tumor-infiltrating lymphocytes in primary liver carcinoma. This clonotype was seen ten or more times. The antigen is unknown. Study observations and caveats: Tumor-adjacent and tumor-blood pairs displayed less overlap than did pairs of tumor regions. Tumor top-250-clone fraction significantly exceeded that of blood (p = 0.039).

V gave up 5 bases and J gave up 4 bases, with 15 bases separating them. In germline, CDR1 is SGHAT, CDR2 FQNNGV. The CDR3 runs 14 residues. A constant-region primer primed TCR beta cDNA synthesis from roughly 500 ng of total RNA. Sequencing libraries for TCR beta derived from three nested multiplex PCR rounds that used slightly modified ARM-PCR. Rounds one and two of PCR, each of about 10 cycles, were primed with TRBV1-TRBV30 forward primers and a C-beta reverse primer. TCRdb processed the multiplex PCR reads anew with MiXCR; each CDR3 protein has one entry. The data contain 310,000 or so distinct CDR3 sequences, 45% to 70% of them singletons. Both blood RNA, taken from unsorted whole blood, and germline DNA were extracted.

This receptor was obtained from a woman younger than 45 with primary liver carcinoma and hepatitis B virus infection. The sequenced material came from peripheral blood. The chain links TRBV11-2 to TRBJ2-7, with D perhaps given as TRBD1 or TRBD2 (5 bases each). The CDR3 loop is CASSPIRDGYEQYF. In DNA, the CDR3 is TGTGCCAGCAGCCCCATACGGGACGGATACGAGCAGTACTTC. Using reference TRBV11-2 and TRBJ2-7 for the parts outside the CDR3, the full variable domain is EAGVAQSPRYKIIEKRQSVAFWCNPISGHATLYWYQQILGQGPKLLIQFQNNGVVDDSQLPKDRFSAERLKGVDSTLKIQPAKLEDSAVYLCASSPIRDGYEQYFGPGTRLTVT.